Described below is a single TCR beta chain sequence and its context. Its target is unknown. The investigators reverse transcribed all of the isolated RNA, so they sequenced expressed TCRB transcripts. Libraries were prepared by immunoSEQ multiplex PCR; TCRdb keeps only in-frame clonotypes and omits some of them. The top ten clones hold 0.023% of a sample with 970,000 or so clones, roughly 15% of them seen once. The sample comes from a study of beta chain features in type 1 diabetes. Looking at the study overall: Patients and healthy donors were similar in age, gender and cell yields.

The study, taken as a whole, reports: All four CD4+ subsets from Type 1 diabetes patients carried moderately but significantly shorter TCRB CDR3s. The naive, central memory and Treg TCRB repertoires looked more alike in patients than they did in healthy donors.

Germline CDR1 is KGHSH and CDR2 is LQKENI. The CDR3 runs 12 residues. V dropped 5 bases and J dropped 5 bases, with 9 bases sitting between them. Sequences were obtained from naive CD4+ T cells from blood. This sequence joins TRBV18 and TRBJ1-2; D gene uncertain. The origin of this receptor is a woman between 18 and 30 years old in good health. The CDR3 nucleotides are TGTGCCAGCTCAGACATCGAGTATGGCTACACCTTC. It is translated as CASSDIEYGYTF.